The rows below give T cell receptor beta chains drawn from one sample of a study of cytomegalovirus exposure and HLA in healthy donors. Libraries were prepared by immunoSEQ multiplex PCR; TCRdb keeps only in-frame clonotypes and omits some of them. The table lists over 150,000 clones, about 80% of them singletons. The sequencing input was PBMCs. These receptors were obtained from a man aged 25-45 years in good health and CMV-seropositive. The CDR3 runs from the conserved cysteine through the conserved F or W. Each record gives: J gene, clone size, V gene, D gene, CDR3 protein, CDR3 DNA. D genes are given only for firm matches. Clone size is stated in some rows and not others, as once, few, many or a class when expanded.

J: TRBJ2-1; size: -; V: TRBV7-9; D: -; CDR3: CASKSPGGGYNEQFF; DNA: TGTGCCAGCAAATCCCCGGGGGGCGGCTACAATGAGCAGTTCTTC
J: TRBJ2-5; size: -; V: TRBV6-5; D: -; CDR3: CASSQSTAGETQYF; DNA: TGTGCCAGCAGCCAAAGTACGGCCGGGGAGACCCAGTACTTC
J: TRBJ1-4; size: -; V: TRBV4-1; D: -; CDR3: CASSQTGPFEKLFF; DNA: TGCGCCAGCAGCCAAACAGGCCCCTTTGAAAAACTGTTTTTT
J: TRBJ2-2; size: -; V: TRBV28; D: TRBD2; CDR3: CASSLSPPLAGDTGELFF; DNA: TGTGCCAGCAGTTTAAGCCCCCCTCTAGCGGGAGATACCGGGGAGCTGTTTTTT
J: TRBJ1-1; size: -; V: TRBV5-1; D: -; CDR3: CASTHGQPKNTEAFF; DNA: TGCGCCAGCACTCATGGACAGCCAAAGAACACTGAAGCTTTCTTT
J: TRBJ2-7; size: once; V: TRBV28; D: -; CDR3: CASSSRDRLTREAPYEQYF; DNA: TGTGCCAGCAGTTCCCGGGACAGATTAACGCGGGAGGCCCCCTACGAGCAGTACTTC
J: TRBJ1-5; size: -; V: TRBV27; D: TRBD1; CDR3: CASRDQGARGQPQHF; DNA: TGTGCCAGCAGAGACCAGGGGGCCCGCGGTCAGCCCCAGCATTTT
J: TRBJ1-3; size: -; V: TRBV5-1; D: TRBD1; CDR3: CASSSPTGVRNTIYF; DNA: TGCGCCAGCAGCTCCCCTACAGGGGTGAGAAACACCATATATTTT
J: TRBJ2-1; size: -; V: TRBV9; D: TRBD2; CDR3: CASSAHLAGGPSNEQFF; DNA: TGTGCCAGCAGCGCCCATCTAGCGGGAGGGCCCTCCAATGAGCAGTTCTTC
J: TRBJ2-1; size: few; V: TRBV5-1; D: -; CDR3: CASRPQGLSYNEQFF; DNA: TGCGCCAGCAGGCCCCAGGGGTTGTCCTACAATGAGCAGTTCTTC